This T cell receptor beta chain appears in the sequencing data of a study of blood T cell repertoires in COVID-19. In the study overall: In each case, the material was cDNA or gDNA derived from T cells, B-cell-depleted T cells, or PBMCs.

Here immunoSEQ multiplex PCR was the method, and the copy in TCRdb shows in-frame clones only, minus some. The sample has roughly 250,000 clones, roughly 89% seen once; the top ten hold around 2.6%. Living in about two dozen US areas, the participants were between about 18 and 90 years of age. Participant-reported clinical history was the basis for cohort assignment. This clone was detected once. The clonotype originates from a woman aged 25-40 years with acute COVID-19. Sequencing was done on a sample of PBMCs or T cells enriched from blood (not recorded which).

CDR3 DNA sequence: TGTGCCAGCAGCCAAGACCCCTATACTAGCGGGGAATCAGATACGCAGTATTTT. It codes for CASSQDPYTSGESDTQYF. The chain combines TRBV3-1 (or the pseudogene TRBV3-2) with TRBJ2-3, with TRBD2 identical over 10 bases. Per germline, CDR1 LGHDT and CDR2 YNNKEL (reference sequence). V was pared by 0 bases and J by 4 bases, with 10 bases of the junction left unmatched. The CDR3 has 18 amino acids.